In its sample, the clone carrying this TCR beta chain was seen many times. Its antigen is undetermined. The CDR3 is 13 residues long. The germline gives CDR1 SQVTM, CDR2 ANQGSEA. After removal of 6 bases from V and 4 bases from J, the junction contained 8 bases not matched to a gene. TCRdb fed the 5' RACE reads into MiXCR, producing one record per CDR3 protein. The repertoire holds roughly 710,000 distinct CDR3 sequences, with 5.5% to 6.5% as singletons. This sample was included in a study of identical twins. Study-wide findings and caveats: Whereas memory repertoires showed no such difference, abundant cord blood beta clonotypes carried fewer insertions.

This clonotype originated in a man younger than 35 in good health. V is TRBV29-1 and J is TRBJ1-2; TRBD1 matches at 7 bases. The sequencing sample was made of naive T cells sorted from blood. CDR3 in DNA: TGCAGCGTAGAGACAGGGAGGGGCTATGGCTACACCTTC. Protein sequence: CSVETGRGYGYTF.